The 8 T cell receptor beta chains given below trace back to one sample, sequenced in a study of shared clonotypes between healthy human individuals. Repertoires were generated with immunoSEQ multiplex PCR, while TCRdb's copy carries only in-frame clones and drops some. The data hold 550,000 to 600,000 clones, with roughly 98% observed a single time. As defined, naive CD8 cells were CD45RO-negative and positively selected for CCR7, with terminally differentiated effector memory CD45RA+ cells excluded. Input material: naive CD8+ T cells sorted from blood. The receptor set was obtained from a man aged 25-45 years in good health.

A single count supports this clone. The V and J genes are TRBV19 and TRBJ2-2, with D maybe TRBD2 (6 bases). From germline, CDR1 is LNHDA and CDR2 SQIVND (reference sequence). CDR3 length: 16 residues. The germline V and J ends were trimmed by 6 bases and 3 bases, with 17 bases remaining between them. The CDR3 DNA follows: TGTGCCAGTAGCGCCGTCGGGGGTAAGGACACCGGGGAGCTGTTTTTT. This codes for CASSAVGGKDTGELFF.

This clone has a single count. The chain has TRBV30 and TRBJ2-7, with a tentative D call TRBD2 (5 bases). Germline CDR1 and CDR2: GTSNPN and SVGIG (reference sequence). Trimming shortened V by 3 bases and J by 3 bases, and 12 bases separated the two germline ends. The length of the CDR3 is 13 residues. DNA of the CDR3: TGTGCCTGGAGCGCTAGCACCGGCTACGAGCAGTACTTC. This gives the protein CAWSASTGYEQYF.

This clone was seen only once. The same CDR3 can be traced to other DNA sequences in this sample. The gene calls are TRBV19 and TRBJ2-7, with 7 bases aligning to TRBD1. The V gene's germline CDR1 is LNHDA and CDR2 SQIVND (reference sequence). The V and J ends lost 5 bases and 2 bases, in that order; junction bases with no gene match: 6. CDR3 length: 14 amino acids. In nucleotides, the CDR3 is TGTGCCAGTAGTCTCAGACAGGGAGCCTACGAGCAGTACTTC. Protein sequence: CASSLRQGAYEQYF.

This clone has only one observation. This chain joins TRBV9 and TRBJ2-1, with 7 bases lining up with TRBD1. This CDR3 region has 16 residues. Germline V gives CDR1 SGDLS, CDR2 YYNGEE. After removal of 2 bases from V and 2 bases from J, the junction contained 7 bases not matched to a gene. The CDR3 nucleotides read TGTGCCAGCAGCGTCAGACAGGGTAGGGCCTACAATGAGCAGTTCTTC. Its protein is CASSVRQGRAYNEQFF.

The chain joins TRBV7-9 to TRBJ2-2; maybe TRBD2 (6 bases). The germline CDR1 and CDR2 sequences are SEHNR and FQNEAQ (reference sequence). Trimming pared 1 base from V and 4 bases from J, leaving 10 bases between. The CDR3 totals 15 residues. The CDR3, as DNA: TGTGCCAGCAGCTTAGGTGGAGGGGCCACCGGGGAGCTGTTTTTT. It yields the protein CASSLGGGATGELFF.

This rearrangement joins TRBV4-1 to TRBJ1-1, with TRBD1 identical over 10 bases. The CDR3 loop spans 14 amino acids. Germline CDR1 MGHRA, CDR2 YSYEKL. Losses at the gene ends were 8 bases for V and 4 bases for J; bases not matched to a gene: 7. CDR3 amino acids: CASAQGDRGTEAFF. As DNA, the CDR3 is TGCGCCAGCGCCCAGGGGGACAGGGGCACTGAAGCTTTCTTT.

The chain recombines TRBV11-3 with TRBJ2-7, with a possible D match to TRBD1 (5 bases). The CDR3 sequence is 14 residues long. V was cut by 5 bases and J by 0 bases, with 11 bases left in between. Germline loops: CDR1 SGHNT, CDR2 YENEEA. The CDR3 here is CASSPRESSYEQYF. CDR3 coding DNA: TGTGCCAGCAGCCCCAGGGAAAGCTCCTACGAGCAGTACTTC.

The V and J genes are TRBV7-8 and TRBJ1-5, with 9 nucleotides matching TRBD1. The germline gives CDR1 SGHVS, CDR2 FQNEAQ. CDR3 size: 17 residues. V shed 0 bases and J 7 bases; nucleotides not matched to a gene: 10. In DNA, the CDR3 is TGTGCCAGCAGCTTAGCGGACAGGGGTCCCAGAGGGCAGCCCCAGCATTTT. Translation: CASSLADRGPRGQPQHF.